The T cell receptor beta chain under discussion was sequenced for a study of CD8 T cells in Susac syndrome. The study sequenced TCR beta in blood CD8+ and CD4+ T cells. The multiple sclerosis controls consisted of treatment-naive patients with relapsing-remitting disease, either stable or active. TEMRA cells were FACS-enriched and CD8+ and CD4+ T cells negatively isolated. Reverse transcription of about 0.5 to 1 ug RNA was carried out with random hexamers. An immunoSEQ multiplex PCR amplified TCR beta CDR3 over 54 Vbeta and 13 Jbeta. In TCRdb, the immunoSEQ multiplex PCR reads were re-called with MiXCR into one record per CDR3 protein. The table has under 350,000 distinct CDR3 sequences, under 95% seen once; the top ten hold less than 0.08%. Germline CDR1 reads SGHRS; CDR2 reads YFSETQ. V was clipped by 4 bases and J by 7 bases; unmatched bases: 5. CDR3 length equals 15 residues.

Sequencing was performed on CD4+ T cells from PBMCs. The receptor's source is a human donor with multiple sclerosis. The chain recombines TRBV5-1 with TRBJ2-1, with 13 bases that match TRBD2. The CDR3 is CASSITSGGVNEQFF. For the CDR3, the DNA is TGCGCCAGCAGCATCACTAGCGGGGGGGTGAATGAGCAGTTCTTC. The complete variable domain, with remaining parts taken from reference TRBV5-1 and TRBJ2-1, reads KAGVTQTPRYLIKTRGQQVTLSCSPISGHRSVSWYQQTPGQGLQFLFEYFSETQRNKGNFPGRFSGRQFSNSRSEMNVSTLELGDSALYLCASSITSGGVNEQFFGPGTRLTVL.